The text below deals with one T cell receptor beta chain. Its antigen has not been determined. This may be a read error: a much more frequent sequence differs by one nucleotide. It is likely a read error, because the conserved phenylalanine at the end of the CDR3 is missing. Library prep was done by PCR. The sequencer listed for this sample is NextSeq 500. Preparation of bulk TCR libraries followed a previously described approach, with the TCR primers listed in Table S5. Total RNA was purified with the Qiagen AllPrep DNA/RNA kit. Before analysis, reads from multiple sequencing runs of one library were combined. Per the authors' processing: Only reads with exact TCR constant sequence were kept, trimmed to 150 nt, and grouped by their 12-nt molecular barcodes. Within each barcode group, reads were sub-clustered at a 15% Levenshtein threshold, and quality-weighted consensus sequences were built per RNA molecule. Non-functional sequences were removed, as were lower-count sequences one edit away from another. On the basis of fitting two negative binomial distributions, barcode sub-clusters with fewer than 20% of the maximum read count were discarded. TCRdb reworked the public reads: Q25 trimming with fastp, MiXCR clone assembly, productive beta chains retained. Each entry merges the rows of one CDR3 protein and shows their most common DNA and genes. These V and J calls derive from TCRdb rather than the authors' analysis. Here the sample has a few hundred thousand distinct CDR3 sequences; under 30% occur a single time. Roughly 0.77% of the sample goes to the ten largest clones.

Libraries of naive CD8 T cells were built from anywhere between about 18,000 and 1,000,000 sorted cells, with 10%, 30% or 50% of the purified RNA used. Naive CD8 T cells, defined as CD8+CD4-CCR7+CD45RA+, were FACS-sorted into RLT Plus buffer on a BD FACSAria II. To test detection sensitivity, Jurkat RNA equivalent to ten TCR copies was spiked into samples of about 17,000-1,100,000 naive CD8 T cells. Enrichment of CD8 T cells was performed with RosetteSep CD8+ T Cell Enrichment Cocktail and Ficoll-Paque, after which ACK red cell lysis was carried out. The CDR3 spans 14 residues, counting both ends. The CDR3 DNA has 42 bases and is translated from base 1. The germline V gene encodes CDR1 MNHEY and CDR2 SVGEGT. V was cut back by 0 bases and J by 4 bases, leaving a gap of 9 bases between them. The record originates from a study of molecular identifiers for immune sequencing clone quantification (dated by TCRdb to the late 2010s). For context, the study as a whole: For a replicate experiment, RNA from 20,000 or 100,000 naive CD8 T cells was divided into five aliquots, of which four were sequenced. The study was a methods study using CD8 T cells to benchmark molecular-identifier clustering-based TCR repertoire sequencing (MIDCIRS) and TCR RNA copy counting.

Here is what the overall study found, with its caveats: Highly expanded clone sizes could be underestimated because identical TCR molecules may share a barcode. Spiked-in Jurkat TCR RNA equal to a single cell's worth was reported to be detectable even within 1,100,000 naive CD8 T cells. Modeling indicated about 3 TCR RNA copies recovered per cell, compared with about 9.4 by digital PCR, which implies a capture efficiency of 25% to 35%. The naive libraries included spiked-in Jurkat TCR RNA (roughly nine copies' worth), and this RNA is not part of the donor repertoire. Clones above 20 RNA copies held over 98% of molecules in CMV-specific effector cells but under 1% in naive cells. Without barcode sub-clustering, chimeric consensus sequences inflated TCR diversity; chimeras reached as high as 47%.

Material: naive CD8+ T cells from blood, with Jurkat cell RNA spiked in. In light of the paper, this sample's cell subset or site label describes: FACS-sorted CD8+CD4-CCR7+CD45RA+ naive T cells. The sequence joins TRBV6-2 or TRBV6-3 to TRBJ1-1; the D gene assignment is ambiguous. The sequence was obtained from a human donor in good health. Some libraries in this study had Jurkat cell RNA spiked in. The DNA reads TGTGCCAGCAGTTACTCTTACCCCGGCACTGAAGCTTTCTCT. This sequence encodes CASSYSYPGTEAFS.